The sample holds one count of the clone carrying this TCR beta chain. The CDR3 covers 14 residues. Trimming removed 0 bases from V and 3 bases from J, with 9 bases in between. Germline CDR1 and CDR2: LGHNA and YNFKEQ. This record comes from a study of control samples from healthy donors and cancer patients. Clones were read by immunoSEQ multiplex PCR, and TCRdb kept only the in-frame ones, dropping some. Among under 150,000 clones listed, approximately 89% were seen once. The V gene is TRBV4-2, the J gene TRBJ2-7; D is unclear. The receptor was derived from a man in his forties in good health. Sequences were obtained from blood. CDR3: CASSQERLFYEQYF. The DNA of the CDR3 is TGTGCCAGCAGCCAAGAAAGACTTTTCTACGAGCAGTACTTC.